The present TCR beta chain was sequenced within a study of CD8 T cells in ankylosing spondylitis. The sample holds a few counts of this clonotype. Its antigen is currently unknown. MiXCR, applied by TCRdb to the 5' RACE reads, yields one record per CDR3 protein. The profile shows 250,000 or so distinct CDR3 sequences, 18% of them singletons. Study-level points and caveats: Reportedly, disease-linked clones are significantly enriched in ankylosing spondylitis patients' matched synovial fluid. Earlier studies detected some motif variants in reactive arthritis synovial fluid and blood.

Sequencing was done on a sample of blood, either unsorted or a sorted T cell fraction (not recorded which). This sequence originates from a male donor with ankylosing spondylitis or in good health (not recorded which).

DNA for the CDR3: TGTGCCAGCAGCATAAACAGGGGAGCAACTGAAGCTTTCTTT. Its translation: CASSINRGATEAFF. The V and J genes are TRBV7-8 and TRBJ1-1, with 7 bases fitting TRBD1. J was trimmed by 5 bases and V by 5 bases; bases with no gene match: 8. CDR3 size: 14 residues. Germline CDR1 reads SGHVS; CDR2 reads FQNEAQ.